The 8 T cell receptor beta chains given below trace back to one sample, sequenced in a study of shared clonotypes between healthy human individuals. Repertoires were generated with immunoSEQ multiplex PCR, while TCRdb's copy carries only in-frame clones and drops some. The table lists 550,000 to 850,000 clones, 74% of them singletons. Input material: memory CD4+ T cells sorted from blood. Noted subset: CD45RA-negative fraction. All receptors derive from a woman aged 25-40 years in good health.

Concerning this clone: Possible read error: a much larger clone is one base away. The genes are TRBV6-4 and TRBJ1-5, with D unresolved. The V end was cut by 6 bases, the J end by 4 bases, with 4 bases between. Germline CDR1 is MRHNA and CDR2 is SNTAGT. This CDR3 contains 11 residues. The CDR3 coding sequence is TGTGCCAGCAGCCAAAATCAGCCCCAGCATTTT. This sequence encodes CASSQNQPQHF.

The table lists this clone with a few counts. This sequence joins TRBV19 and TRBJ2-1; 9 bases map to TRBD2. The CDR3 extends over 15 amino acids. Trimming took 6 bases from V and 9 from J; bases not matched to a gene: 12. CDR1 is LNHDA, CDR2 SQIVND, per germline (reference sequence). CDR3 DNA: TGTGCCAGTAGGAAAACTCTAGCGGGGAGGGGTGAGCAGTTCTTC. Translation: CASRKTLAGRGEQFF.

CDR3 sequence: CASSTQTVSNQPQHF. The DNA for the CDR3 is TGTGCCAGTAGTACTCAGACAGTTAGCAATCAGCCCCAGCATTTT. The gene calls are TRBV19 and TRBJ1-5, with D possibly being TRBD1 (5 bases). Germline V gives CDR1 LNHDA, CDR2 SQIVND (reference sequence). This CDR3 has 15 amino acids. The germline V and J ends were trimmed by 4 bases and 0 bases, with 10 bases remaining between them.

The chain couples TRBV6-5 to TRBJ1-1, with D possibly being TRBD1 (5 bases). CDR1 is MNHEY and CDR2 is SVGAGI in the germline V gene. The CDR3 length is 15 residues. V dropped 5 bases and J dropped 2 bases, with 15 bases sitting between them. The CDR3 DNA follows: TGTGCCAGCAGTAAACCGGGACGGCTAAACACTGAAGCTTTCTTT. Amino acid sequence: CASSKPGRLNTEAFF.

This chain joins TRBV7-2 and TRBJ2-2; TRBD2 agrees at 8 bases. V was pared by 2 bases and J by 7 bases, with 9 bases of the junction left unmatched. CDR3 length: 16 residues. Per germline, CDR1 SGHTA and CDR2 FQGNSA. CDR3 region: CASSLNHGRAGGELFF. CDR3 nucleotides: TGTGCCAGCAGCTTAAATCACGGGAGGGCCGGCGGGGAGCTGTTTTTT.

This clone was recorded a few times. This rearrangement joins TRBV28 to TRBJ1-2; D is undetermined. The germline V gene has CDR1 MDHEN and CDR2 SYDVKM. The V end was cut by 8 bases, the J end by 2 bases, with 6 bases between. The CDR3 runs to 11 residues. The DNA of the CDR3 is TGTGCCAGCGCGGTCAACTATGGCTACACCTTC. It translates to CASAVNYGYTF.

The chain links TRBV10-2 to TRBJ2-7; 8 positions agree with TRBD2. The length of the CDR3 is 14 residues. V gave up 8 bases and J gave up 4 bases; unmatched junction bases: 10. Germline V lookup: CDR1 WSHSY, CDR2 SAAADI. This chain's CDR3 is CASARAGDSYEQYF. CDR3 sequence (DNA): TGCGCCAGCGCGAGAGCGGGAGATAGTTACGAGCAGTACTTC.

This chain connects TRBV10-3 to TRBJ1-5, with a tentative D call TRBD1 (6 bases). The CDR3 is made up of 13 amino acids. V was pared by 7 bases and J by 5 bases, with 12 bases between. Germline V gives CDR1 ENHRY, CDR2 SYGVKD. CDR3 sequence (DNA): TGTGCCATCAAGGGGGACCGAGATCAGCCCCAGCATTTT. Amino acids: CAIKGDRDQPQHF.